This T cell receptor (beta chain) was recovered during a study of graft-versus-host responses after intestinal transplantation (dated by TCRdb to the early 2020s). With respect to the entire study: The transplants that recipients received were multivisceral, liver-intestinal, or isolated intestinal. Anti-thymocyte globulin induction was given to all recipients, followed by maintenance tacrolimus and steroids for approximately three years. Bulk TCR-beta CDR3 sequencing was used to track graft-versus-host and host-versus-graft alloreactive T cell clones in the graft, circulation and bone marrow after intestinal transplantation. Alloreactive clones were identified by sequencing pre-transplant mixed lymphocyte reaction products and comparing these products with unstimulated pre-transplant donor and recipient T cells. Of the 20 to 30 intestinal transplant recipients enrolled in the cohort, one of whom was a retransplant, 3 patients without pretransplant specimens were excluded. Donor T cell macrochimerism was defined as a peak of at least 4% donor T cells among recipient peripheral blood mononuclear cells. Rather than going through the commercial service, samples from a few later patients were sequenced in-house on an Illumina MiSeq and processed with MiXCR.

A few counts support this clone. It lacks a known antigen. Base quality data are lacking; no much larger clone is found one base away. Libraries were prepared through the immunoSEQ multiplex PCR assay. High-throughput TCR-beta CDR3 sequencing of genomic DNA from most patients was performed by Adaptive Biotechnologies. The authors' analysis ran thus. Adaptive's ImmunoSEQ software was the source of the TCR sequencing data for 15 to 20 patients, while a few other patients were processed with MiXCR and VDJtools. Because the origin of CDR3 nucleotide sequences shared between donor and recipient could not be assigned, those sequences were removed. To be classed as alloreactive, a clone needed at least 2-fold expansion over unstimulated cells and a minimum CFSE-low frequency of 0.002% (template counts) or 0.001% (read counts). Mappable clones were those detected in sequenced pre-transplant spleen, lymph node, or MLR CFSE-low populations of the donor or recipient. Cumulative frequency of alloreactive clones was calculated as a percentage of all sequences weighted by copy number. In TCRdb, the immuneACCESS table is reduced to in-frame sequences with V and J assigned. These tables do not hold every clone; where another copy was compared, an unresolved V gene accounts for under half, and the others remain unexplained. The D gene and trimming were derived from the DNA, and the V and J assignments and clone size from that table. The sample yields approximately 7,100 clones; over 75% were counted once. The top ten clones comprise over 4.5% of the sample.

There are 15 amino acids in the CDR3, from cysteine to phenylalanine inclusive. Left in the record is the CDR3 DNA by itself, 45 bases read in frame from the first base. V ends up 5 bases short and J 5 bases short, with an unmatched junction base count of 11. CDR1 and CDR2 (SGHTA, FQGNSA) derive from the germline V gene. Broader findings and caveats from the paper: Patients with donor T cell macrochimerism had high GvH to HvG T cell clonal ratios in their allografts. GvH clones turned up in recipient bone marrow, with some appearing earlier in ileal mucosa or blood, a pattern consistent with an intestinal mucosal origin. Peak levels of circulating GvH clones were associated with declines in HvG clones early after transplant. The conclusions were limited by the relatively low number and heterogeneity of the intestinal transplant patients.

Blood samples were collected up to 4 times in the first month after transplant and then at least monthly when available. This sequence was found in a human patient who received an intestinal transplant, so some T cells may come from the graft donor. The sequence links TRBV7-2 to TRBJ2-5, with 7 bases in between that match TRBD2. The material was PBMCs, obtained approximately 80 days after transplant. The sequenced DNA is TGTGCCAGCAGCGACCTTGGGGGGGGTGGCGAGACCCAGTACTTC. It translates to CASSDLGGGGETQYF.